This T cell receptor beta chain was sequenced during a study of cytomegalovirus exposure and HLA in healthy donors. Profiling relied on immunoSEQ multiplex PCR, and the TCRdb table lists in-frame clones only, not all of them. The data contain fewer than 200,000 clones, 91% of them singletons. The CDR3 is 15 amino acids. V dropped 0 bases and J dropped 6; count of bases not matched to a gene: 4. Germline lookup yields CDR1 MNHEY and CDR2 SMNVEV (reference sequence). This clonotype originated in a woman younger than 30 in good health and CMV-seropositive. Sequences were obtained from PBMCs. V is TRBV27 and J is TRBJ2-7; 11 nucleotides line up with TRBD1. The chain's CDR3 is CASSLSGTGGSEQYF. CDR3 DNA: TGTGCCAGCAGTTTATCGGGGACAGGGGGTTCCGAGCAGTACTTC.